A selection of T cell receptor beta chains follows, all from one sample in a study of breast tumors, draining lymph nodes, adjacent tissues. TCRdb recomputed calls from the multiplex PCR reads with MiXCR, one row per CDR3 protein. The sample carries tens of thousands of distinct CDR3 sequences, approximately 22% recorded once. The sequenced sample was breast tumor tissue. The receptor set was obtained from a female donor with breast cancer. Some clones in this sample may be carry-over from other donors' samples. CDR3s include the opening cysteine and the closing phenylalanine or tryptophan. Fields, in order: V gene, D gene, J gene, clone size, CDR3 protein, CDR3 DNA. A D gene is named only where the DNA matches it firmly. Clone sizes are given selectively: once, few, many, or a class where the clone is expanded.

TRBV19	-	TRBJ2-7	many	CASSMEGRYEQYF	TGTGCCAGTAGTATGGAGGGCCGCTACGAGCAGTACTTC
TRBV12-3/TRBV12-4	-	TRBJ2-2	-	CASSSDGGPYEQYFGELFF	-
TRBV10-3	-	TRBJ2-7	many	CAIGGVKYEQYF	TGTGCCATCGGAGGGGTGAAGTACGAGCAGTACTTC
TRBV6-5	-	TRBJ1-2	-	CASNPRDKRYTF	TGTGCCAGCAATCCGCGGGACAAACGCTACACCTTC
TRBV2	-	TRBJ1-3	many	CASRGGTGNTIYF	TGTGCCAGCAGGGGGGGAACTGGAAACACCATATATTTT
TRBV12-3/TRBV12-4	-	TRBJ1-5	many	CASSPGGASNQPQHF	TGTGCCAGCAGCCCCGGTGGGGCCAGCAATCAGCCCCAGCATTTT
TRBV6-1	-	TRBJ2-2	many	CASSDTAPSTGELFF	TGTGCCAGCAGTGATACCGCACCGAGCACCGGGGAGCTGTTTTTT
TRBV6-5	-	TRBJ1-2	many	CASSLYSGQIGYTF	TGTGCCAGCAGTCTGTATAGCGGACAGATTGGCTACACCTTC
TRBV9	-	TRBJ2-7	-	CASSVAGKGEQYF	TGTGCCAGCAGCGTAGCCGGGAAGGGCGAGCAGTACTTC
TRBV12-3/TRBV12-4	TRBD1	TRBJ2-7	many	CASSMGQGTYEQYF	TGTGCCAGCAGCATGGGACAGGGGACCTACGAGCAGTACTTC
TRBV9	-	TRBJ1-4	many	CASSVGPTNEKLFF	TGTGCCAGCAGCGTGGGACCCACTAATGAAAAACTGTTTTTT
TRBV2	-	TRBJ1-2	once	CASSETASRVSGYGGYTF	TGTGCCAGCAGTGAAACCGCCTCCAGGGTGTCGGGGTATGGAGGCTACACCTTC
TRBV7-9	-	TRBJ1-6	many	CASSEAGTDNSPLHF	TGTGCCAGCAGCGAAGCCGGGACGGATAATTCACCCCTCCACTTT
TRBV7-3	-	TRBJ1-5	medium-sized	CASSLQCQARSALSNQPQHF	TGTGCCAGCAGCTTACAGTGCCAGGCTCGCTCAGCCCTAAGCAATCAGCCCCAGCATTTT
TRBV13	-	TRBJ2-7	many	CASSLSRVGEQYF	TGTGCCAGCAGCTTATCGAGAGTAGGGGAGCAGTACTTC
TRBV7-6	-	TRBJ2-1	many	CASSTVSGAPYNEQFF	TGTGCCAGCAGCACCGTTAGCGGTGCCCCCTACAATGAGCAGTTCTTC
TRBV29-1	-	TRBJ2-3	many	CSAVGDTDTQYF	TGCAGCGCTGTAGGGGACACAGATACGCAGTATTTT
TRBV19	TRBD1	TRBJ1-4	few	CASSMLLGQGHEKLFF	TGTGCCAGTAGTATGCTCCTTGGACAGGGTCATGAAAAACTGTTTTTT
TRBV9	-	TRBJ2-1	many	CASSGGPNNEQFF	TGTGCCAGCAGCGGGGGTCCGAACAATGAGCAGTTCTTC
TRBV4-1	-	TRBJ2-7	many	CASSQVIGTLFHEQYF	TGCGCCAGCAGCCAAGTTATCGGTACTCTTTTCCACGAGCAGTACTTC
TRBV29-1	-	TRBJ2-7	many	CSVGEWGYEQYF	TGCAGCGTTGGCGAGTGGGGCTACGAGCAGTACTTC